This T cell receptor (beta chain) emerged from a study of T cell repertoires in cytomegalovirus infection. Looking at the study overall: CMV infection plus the matching HLA type was flagged by public TCR beta signatures.

Study-level results: Individuals carrying CMV plus the relevant HLA were identified by cumulative frequency of public TCR beta families. Across the ex vivo response, the dominant clonotypes were HLA-C-restricted CMV-specific TCR beta clonotypes.

There are 17 residues in the CDR3. V lost 5 bases and J lost 0; bases outside the gene matches: 6. CDR1 and CDR2 (germline): MNHEY, SMNVEV (reference sequence). This clonotype has a count of ten or more. The antigen is not known. TCRdb redid the calling of the reads with MiXCR, one entry per CDR3 protein. The table includes some 300,000 distinct CDR3 sequences, 9.6% detected once. Material for sequencing was PBMCs. V and J are TRBV27 and TRBJ2-1; 11 nucleotides align to TRBD2. The receptor's source is a human donor in good health (CMV status not recorded). Some clones in this sample may be carry-over from other donors' samples. In DNA form, the CDR3 reads TGTGCCAGCAGTCGTAGCGGGGGGGCCAGCTCCTACAATGAGCAGTTCTTC. This sequence encodes CASSRSGGASSYNEQFF.